These T cell receptor beta chains were read from a single sample in a study of early T cells in non-severe SARS-CoV-2 infection. TCRdb analysed the 5' RACE reads with MiXCR anew, one entry per CDR3 protein. Of approximately 73,000 distinct CDR3 sequences listed, around 11% are singletons. Sequenced: whole blood. The receptors stem from an adult who was a healthcare worker with PCR-confirmed SARS-CoV-2 infection or an uninfected control (not recorded which). The CDR3 runs from the conserved cysteine through the conserved F or W. A D gene is named only where the DNA matches it firmly. Clone sizes are given selectively: once, few, many, or a class where the clone is expanded.

D gene: NA; J gene: TRBJ1-1; clone size: few; V gene: TRBV11-2; CDR3 protein: CASSLDTGRAEAFF; CDR3 DNA: TGTGCCAGCAGCTTAGACACGGGCAGGGCTGAAGCTTTCTTT
D gene: NA; J gene: TRBJ2-3; clone size: few; V gene: TRBV27; CDR3 protein: CARGGFEGVSTDTQYF; CDR3 DNA: TGTGCCAGAGGGGGGTTCGAGGGGGTCTCCACAGATACGCAGTATTTT
D gene: NA; J gene: TRBJ2-2; clone size: many; V gene: TRBV4-3; CDR3 protein: CASKPGTNTGELFF; CDR3 DNA: TGCGCCAGCAAACCGGGGACGAACACCGGGGAGCTGTTTTTT
D gene: TRBD1; J gene: TRBJ1-1; clone size: many; V gene: TRBV6-5; CDR3 protein: CASRRTGGDTEAFF; CDR3 DNA: TGTGCCAGCAGGAGGACAGGGGGGGACACTGAAGCTTTCTTT
D gene: TRBD2; J gene: TRBJ2-3; clone size: many; V gene: TRBV19; CDR3 protein: CASTGLGSTDTQYF; CDR3 DNA: TGTGCCAGTACGGGACTAGGGAGCACAGATACGCAGTATTTT
D gene: NA; J gene: TRBJ2-5; clone size: few; V gene: TRBV7-9; CDR3 protein: CASSRGAQTQETQYF; CDR3 DNA: TGTGCCAGCAGCCGCGGGGCTCAAACCCAAGAGACCCAGTACTTC
D gene: NA; J gene: TRBJ1-2; clone size: NA; V gene: TRBV7-9; CDR3 protein: CASSLALSNYGYTF; CDR3 DNA: TGTGCCAGCAGCTTAGCGCTCAGTAACTATGGCTACACCTTC
D gene: TRBD1; J gene: TRBJ2-2; clone size: many; V gene: TRBV18; CDR3 protein: CASLRTGNTGELFF; CDR3 DNA: TGTGCCAGCTTACGGACAGGGAACACCGGGGAGCTGTTTTTT
D gene: TRBD1; J gene: TRBJ1-2; clone size: few; V gene: TRBV6-6; CDR3 protein: CASSEGQGRGYTF; CDR3 DNA: TGTGCCAGCAGTGAAGGACAGGGGAGAGGCTACACCTTC
D gene: NA; J gene: TRBJ1-2; clone size: many; V gene: TRBV19; CDR3 protein: CASSRGPEGNYGYTF; CDR3 DNA: TGTGCCAGTAGTAGAGGTCCGGAGGGGAACTATGGCTACACCTTC
D gene: NA; J gene: TRBJ1-2; clone size: few; V gene: TRBV29-1; CDR3 protein: CSVERGKYGYTF; CDR3 DNA: TGCAGCGTTGAGAGGGGGAAATATGGCTACACCTTC
D gene: NA; J gene: TRBJ1-1; clone size: NA; V gene: TRBV5-1; CDR3 protein: CASSHDSRNTEAFF; CDR3 DNA: TGCGCCAGCAGCCATGACAGCCGGAACACTGAAGCTTTCTTT
D gene: NA; J gene: TRBJ1-2; clone size: many; V gene: TRBV5-4; CDR3 protein: CASSLWEDGYTF; CDR3 DNA: TGTGCCAGCAGCTTGTGGGAGGATGGCTACACCTTC
D gene: TRBD1; J gene: TRBJ1-2; clone size: NA; V gene: TRBV20-1; CDR3 protein: CSAPGQGAPGGYTF; CDR3 DNA: TGCAGTGCTCCGGGACAGGGGGCGCCTGGTGGCTACACCTTC
D gene: NA; J gene: TRBJ1-6; clone size: few; V gene: TRBV11-2; CDR3 protein: CASSLNGQYSPLHF; CDR3 DNA: TGTGCCAGCAGCCTAAACGGACAGTATTCACCCCTCCACTTT
D gene: TRBD1; J gene: TRBJ1-4; clone size: few; V gene: TRBV7-8; CDR3 protein: CASSLSSGQGYEKLFF; CDR3 DNA: TGTGCCAGCAGCTTATCGTCGGGACAGGGATATGAAAAACTGTTTTTT
D gene: TRBD2; J gene: TRBJ2-2; clone size: NA; V gene: TRBV7-2; CDR3 protein: CASKGGGTGELFF; CDR3 DNA: TGTGCCAGCAAGGGCGGGGGCACCGGGGAGCTGTTTTTT
D gene: NA; J gene: TRBJ2-1; clone size: many; V gene: TRBV5-1; CDR3 protein: CASSLEGTSYNEQFF; CDR3 DNA: TGCGCCAGCAGCTTGGAGGGAACCTCCTACAATGAGCAGTTCTTC
D gene: NA; J gene: TRBJ2-3; clone size: many; V gene: TRBV18; CDR3 protein: CASSPPVGSTDTQYF; CDR3 DNA: TGTGCCAGCTCACCACCGGTGGGGAGCACAGATACGCAGTATTTT
D gene: NA; J gene: TRBJ2-6; clone size: many; V gene: TRBV12-3/TRBV12-4; CDR3 protein: CASTWERSSGANVLTF; CDR3 DNA: TGTGCCAGCACCTGGGAGAGGAGCTCTGGGGCCAACGTCCTGACTTTC
D gene: TRBD2; J gene: TRBJ2-7; clone size: many; V gene: TRBV10-2; CDR3 protein: CASRGLAGASTPQYF; CDR3 DNA: TGCGCCAGCAGGGGACTAGCGGGGGCCAGTACCCCGCAGTACTTC
D gene: NA; J gene: TRBJ2-7; clone size: many; V gene: TRBV6-2/TRBV6-3; CDR3 protein: CASSTRGPSYEQYF; CDR3 DNA: TGTGCCAGCAGTACCCGGGGCCCCTCCTACGAGCAGTACTTC
D gene: NA; J gene: TRBJ1-1; clone size: few; V gene: TRBV20-1; CDR3 protein: CSAQNNLKGREAFF; CDR3 DNA: TGCAGTGCTCAGAACAACTTAAAGGGGCGGGAAGCTTTCTTT
D gene: NA; J gene: TRBJ2-5; clone size: few; V gene: TRBV7-6; CDR3 protein: CASSLASGDETQYF; CDR3 DNA: TGTGCCAGCAGCTTAGCCTCAGGGGATGAGACCCAGTACTTC
D gene: NA; J gene: TRBJ1-6; clone size: many; V gene: TRBV7-9; CDR3 protein: CASSLARVTYNSPLHF; CDR3 DNA: TGTGCCAGCAGCTTAGCCAGGGTCACCTATAATTCACCCCTCCACTTT
D gene: NA; J gene: TRBJ2-7; clone size: few; V gene: TRBV30; CDR3 protein: CAWSVHRGEQYF; CDR3 DNA: TGTGCCTGGAGTGTACACCGGGGGGAGCAGTACTTC
D gene: TRBD1; J gene: TRBJ2-5; clone size: few; V gene: TRBV7-9; CDR3 protein: CASSGDRGQETQYF; CDR3 DNA: TGTGCCAGCAGCGGGGACAGGGGGCAAGAGACCCAGTACTTC
D gene: NA; J gene: TRBJ1-1; clone size: few; V gene: TRBV29-1; CDR3 protein: CSVTGGDQNMNTEAFF; CDR3 DNA: TGCAGCGTAACTGGGGGGGACCAGAACATGAACACTGAAGCTTTCTTT
D gene: NA; J gene: TRBJ2-1; clone size: few; V gene: TRBV2; CDR3 protein: CASSAPFGPSNEQFF; CDR3 DNA: TGTGCCAGCAGTGCCCCGTTCGGACCTTCGAATGAGCAGTTCTTC
D gene: NA; J gene: TRBJ2-2; clone size: NA; V gene: TRBV20-1; CDR3 protein: CSARGSRGGELFF; CDR3 DNA: TGCAGTGCTAGGGGCTCCAGGGGAGGGGAGCTGTTTTTT
D gene: NA; J gene: TRBJ1-2; clone size: many; V gene: TRBV3-1; CDR3 protein: CASSQGQAVYGYTF; CDR3 DNA: TGTGCCAGCAGCCAAGGACAGGCGGTCTATGGCTACACCTTC
D gene: TRBD2; J gene: TRBJ2-7; clone size: few; V gene: TRBV20-1; CDR3 protein: CSARDPGLAGHAYEQYF; CDR3 DNA: TGCAGTGCTAGAGATCCCGGACTAGCGGGTCACGCCTACGAGCAGTACTTC
D gene: NA; J gene: TRBJ1-4; clone size: NA; V gene: TRBV4-3; CDR3 protein: CASSQDGNEKLFF; CDR3 DNA: TGCGCCAGCAGCCAAGATGGGAACGAAAAACTGTTTTTT
D gene: NA; J gene: TRBJ2-1; clone size: many; V gene: TRBV7-6; CDR3 protein: CASSMRAGSSYNEQFF; CDR3 DNA: TGTGCCAGCAGTATGCGGGCGGGGAGCTCCTACAATGAGCAGTTCTTC
D gene: NA; J gene: TRBJ2-5; clone size: NA; V gene: TRBV11-2; CDR3 protein: CASSFGSFGGTETQYF; CDR3 DNA: TGTGCCAGCAGCTTCGGGTCTTTTGGAGGGACAGAGACCCAGTACTTC
D gene: TRBD2; J gene: TRBJ2-3; clone size: NA; V gene: TRBV12-3/TRBV12-4; CDR3 protein: CASSKPGLAGGQTDTQYF; CDR3 DNA: TGTGCCAGCAGCAAACCGGGACTAGCGGGGGGGCAGACAGATACGCAGTATTTT
D gene: TRBD2; J gene: TRBJ2-2; clone size: many; V gene: TRBV11-2; CDR3 protein: CASSFGLAGNALVELFF; CDR3 DNA: TGTGCCAGCAGCTTCGGACTAGCGGGGAATGCTTTAGTGGAGCTGTTTTTT
D gene: NA; J gene: TRBJ2-2; clone size: NA; V gene: TRBV9; CDR3 protein: CASSVAGEGVDTGELFF; CDR3 DNA: TGTGCCAGCAGCGTGGCCGGGGAGGGGGTAGACACCGGGGAGCTGTTTTTT
D gene: TRBD1; J gene: TRBJ2-5; clone size: NA; V gene: TRBV11-2; CDR3 protein: CASSFGTAKETQYF; CDR3 DNA: TGTGCCAGCAGCTTCGGGACAGCTAAAGAGACCCAGTACTTC
D gene: NA; J gene: TRBJ2-3; clone size: many; V gene: TRBV3-1; CDR3 protein: CASSPGRTDTQYF; CDR3 DNA: TGTGCCAGCAGCCCCGGACGGACAGATACGCAGTATTTT
D gene: NA; J gene: TRBJ1-1; clone size: many; V gene: TRBV5-4; CDR3 protein: CASSRDVGNPEAFF; CDR3 DNA: TGTGCCAGCAGCCGGGACGTAGGAAATCCTGAAGCTTTCTTT
D gene: TRBD1; J gene: TRBJ1-4; clone size: many; V gene: TRBV7-9; CDR3 protein: CASSLGIIGTGHEKLFF; CDR3 DNA: TGTGCCAGCAGCTTAGGAATCATCGGGACAGGGCATGAAAAACTGTTTTTT
D gene: TRBD1; J gene: TRBJ1-2; clone size: NA; V gene: TRBV12-5; CDR3 protein: CASGLVTGTGGNYGYTF; CDR3 DNA: TGTGCTAGTGGTTTGGTAACGGGGACAGGGGGCAACTATGGCTACACCTTC
D gene: NA; J gene: TRBJ1-1; clone size: few; V gene: TRBV6-5; CDR3 protein: CASSALAGSNTEAFF; CDR3 DNA: TGTGCCAGCAGCGCGCTTGCGGGATCGAACACTGAAGCTTTCTTT
D gene: NA; J gene: TRBJ2-2; clone size: few; V gene: TRBV5-6; CDR3 protein: CASRMTGSLNTGELFF; CDR3 DNA: TGTGCCAGCAGAATGACAGGCTCCCTGAACACCGGGGAGCTGTTTTTT
D gene: NA; J gene: TRBJ1-1; clone size: NA; V gene: TRBV20-1; CDR3 protein: CSATFLGTEAFF; CDR3 DNA: TGCAGTGCTACCTTCCTGGGCACTGAAGCTTTCTTT
D gene: NA; J gene: TRBJ2-1; clone size: many; V gene: TRBV21-1; CDR3 protein: CASSKDRCYNEQFF; CDR3 DNA: TGTGCCAGCAGCAAAGACAGATGCTACAATGAGCAGTTCTTC
D gene: NA; J gene: TRBJ1-5; clone size: many; V gene: TRBV27; CDR3 protein: CASSLGVGQPQHF; CDR3 DNA: TGTGCCAGCAGTTTAGGGGTAGGCCAGCCCCAGCATTTT
D gene: TRBD1; J gene: TRBJ2-1; clone size: few; V gene: TRBV18; CDR3 protein: CASSPPGQGQNEQFF; CDR3 DNA: TGTGCCAGCTCGCCTCCCGGACAGGGGCAGAATGAGCAGTTCTTC
D gene: NA; J gene: TRBJ2-1; clone size: many; V gene: TRBV5-1; CDR3 protein: CASSRGADNEQFF; CDR3 DNA: TGCGCCAGCAGCCGCGGGGCTGACAATGAGCAGTTCTTC
D gene: NA; J gene: TRBJ1-5; clone size: many; V gene: TRBV19; CDR3 protein: CASSHPVGGVSNQPQHF; CDR3 DNA: TGTGCCAGTAGTCACCCTGTAGGAGGGGTTAGCAATCAGCCCCAGCATTTT
D gene: TRBD2; J gene: TRBJ2-3; clone size: NA; V gene: TRBV11-2; CDR3 protein: CASREAGIADTQYF; CDR3 DNA: TGTGCCAGCAGGGAAGCGGGGATCGCAGATACGCAGTATTTT
D gene: NA; J gene: TRBJ1-2; clone size: few; V gene: TRBV7-9; CDR3 protein: CASSSTRGQHYGYTF; CDR3 DNA: TGTGCCAGCAGCTCGACGAGGGGCCAGCATTATGGCTACACCTTC
D gene: NA; J gene: TRBJ2-1; clone size: few; V gene: TRBV6-1; CDR3 protein: CASKALRVGPNEQFF; CDR3 DNA: TGTGCCAGCAAAGCCCTGCGGGTAGGGCCCAATGAGCAGTTCTTC
D gene: TRBD1; J gene: TRBJ1-5; clone size: NA; V gene: TRBV5-6; CDR3 protein: CASTRQGGYSNQPQHF; CDR3 DNA: TGTGCCAGCACCAGACAGGGAGGCTATAGCAATCAGCCCCAGCATTTT
D gene: NA; J gene: TRBJ1-5; clone size: NA; V gene: TRBV19; CDR3 protein: CASSVGRLYLPQHF; CDR3 DNA: TGTGCCAGTAGCGTTGGACGGCTCTATCTGCCCCAGCATTTT
D gene: NA; J gene: TRBJ1-1; clone size: few; V gene: TRBV20-1; CDR3 protein: CSAQSYNTEAFF; CDR3 DNA: TGCAGTGCACAGTCTTATAACACTGAAGCTTTCTTT
D gene: NA; J gene: TRBJ2-3; clone size: few; V gene: TRBV3-1; CDR3 protein: CASSQRRGSTDTQYF; CDR3 DNA: TGTGCCAGCAGCCAACGGAGGGGAAGCACAGATACGCAGTATTTT
D gene: NA; J gene: TRBJ1-1; clone size: many; V gene: TRBV10-3; CDR3 protein: CAISESTEFKAFF; CDR3 DNA: TGTGCCATCAGTGAGTCGACGGAGTTTAAAGCTTTCTTT